This T cell receptor beta chain appears in the sequencing data of a study of blood T cell repertoires in COVID-19 (dated by TCRdb to 2020 to 2021). Some background on the complete study: Samples from collaborators originated in the United States, Italy and Spain and spanned both the acute and convalescent phases of COVID-19. The prospective study material was composed of cDNA or gDNA derived from T cells, B-cell-depleted T cells, or PBMCs. The dataset comprised deeply sampled blood TCRbeta repertoires from subjects exposed to, actively infected with, or recovered from COVID-19. The repertoires were made available in a free public database intended to serve as a resource for research on the immune response to SARS-CoV-2. The samples were drawn from the first 160 participants of the ongoing ImmuneRACE study and from 1,254 subjects provided by 6 global collaborators. Sample metadata almost always included a de-identified subject ID, COVID-19 status, age in years and sex. Where HLA class I and class II types were available, the types were taken from metadata supplied by the sample provider, not from assay-based typing. General conclusions and limits of the study: How much clinical and demographic metadata was included differed by source and by participant, and the metadata was provided uncurated.

Comments on this clone: Its antigen specificity is not known. No per-base quality is available; no much larger clone lies one base away.

Trimming removed 4 bases from V and 7 bases from J, leaving 17 bases between the germline ends. Measured from the cysteine to the phenylalanine, the CDR3 is 15 residues long. The sequence is cut down to CDR3 DNA, 45 bases in frame from base 1. CDR1 and CDR2 are read off the germline V gene as MNHEY and SVGAGI. TCRbeta CDR3 regions were amplified from genomic DNA by means of the immunoSEQ Assay, a bias-controlled multiplex PCR. The study's processing was this. The number of nucleated cells in each sample was estimated by amplification of reference gene primers within the assay. To quantify the absolute abundance of each unique TCRbeta CDR3 rearrangement, sequence reads were collapsed and filtered. For each sample, productive Simpson clonality was calculated by taking the square root of Simpson's diversity index across productive rearrangements. Sourced from immuneACCESS, this table was stored by TCRdb with only in-frame sequences that have V and J called. A share of the clones is absent; for the studies checked, an unresolved V gene accounts for under half, and the remainder has no known explanation. That table is the source of V, J and clone size, and D and trimming were worked out from the DNA. The table for this sample lists some 200,000 clones; about 76% of them were counted only once. The ten largest clones represent more than 6.5% of the sample.

Whole blood was collected in K2EDTA tubes by collaborating institutions according to the institutions' own protocols. For TCRbeta analysis, collaborators shipped samples as frozen whole blood, isolated PBMCs, or DNA extracted from either of those sample types. This sequence was found in a woman aged 50 to 60 with active or convalescent COVID-19. In this chain, TRBV6-5 is recombined with TRBJ2-1; TRBD2 is a possible D gene, resting on 6 matching bases. Sequencing used peripheral blood. CDR3 region: CASSSGGRRGNEQFF. The DNA sequence follows: TGTGCCAGCAGTTCCGGCGGGCGCCGGGGGAATGAGCAGTTCTTC.